Here is one TCR beta chain with its context. Its specificity is unknown. The authors ran a second PCR of roughly 7 to 11 cycles using a sample-barcoded 5' primer and a J-beta primer mix. Each CDR3 protein is one row after TCRdb ran MiXCR on the 5' RACE reads. Here the sample spans about 760,000 distinct CDR3 sequences, 56% being singletons. The source of the sample is a study of blood T cells in healthy people across ages. Findings and limits, study-wide: Estimates based on one million T cells were treated as lower bounds.

V was pared by 3 bases and J by 6 bases, with 21 bases between. The V gene's germline CDR1 is MNHEY and CDR2 SMNVEV (reference sequence). The CDR3 is 18 amino acids. The chain joins TRBV27 to TRBJ1-6; TRBD1 is a possible D gene (5 bases). This TCR was sampled from a man aged 35-49 years in good health. Sequences were obtained from blood. The CDR3 sequence: CASSFGPGQGSINSPLHF. CDR3 DNA sequence: TGTGCCAGCAGTTTTGGGCCGGGGCAGGGAAGCATTAATTCACCCCTCCACTTT.